The present T cell receptor (beta chain) was sequenced within a study of beta chain features in type 1 diabetes. CDR3 length equals 14 residues. Germline V lookup: CDR1 SQVTM, CDR2 ANQGSEA. V was pared by 0 bases and J by 8 bases, with 16 bases between. The sequenced template was cDNA made from the entire isolated RNA. Assay: immunoSEQ multiplex PCR; the TCRdb copy retains only in-frame clones and omits some. The repertoire holds roughly 450,000 clones, with 10% to 12% as singletons. As regards this clone: What it recognizes is unknown.

Overall study findings and caveats: For patients and controls alike, PCR might favor shorter templates to the same degree. Within patients, naive, central memory and Treg TCRB repertoires seemed more similar than within healthy donors.

Stem cell-like memory, regulatory, central memory and naive CD4+ cells were sorted via CD45RO/CCR7/CD25/CD127/CD95/CD27. The sequence came from a woman aged 18-29 years in good health. The chain carries TRBV29-1 and TRBJ1-2; the D gene is possibly TRBD1 (6 bases). Sequencing was carried out using naive CD4+ T cells from blood. Written as DNA, the CDR3 is TGCAGCGTTGAAGATCGACAGGCCGGCGGGGGCTACACCTTC. Translating gives CSVEDRQAGGGYTF. Using reference TRBV29-1 and TRBJ1-2 for the parts outside the CDR3, the full variable domain is SAVISQKPSRDICQRGTSLTIQCQVDSQVTMMFWYRQQPGQSLTLIATANQGSEATYESGFVIDKFPISRPNLTFSTLTVSNMSPEDSSIYLCSVEDRQAGGGYTFGSGTRLTVV.